Only a few counts were recorded for the clone carrying this T cell receptor (beta chain). Its target is not known. All of the isolated RNA was reverse transcribed, so expressed TCRB transcripts were sequenced. Repertoires were generated with immunoSEQ multiplex PCR, while TCRdb's copy carries only in-frame clones and drops some. The profile shows approximately 280,000 clones, about 15% of them singletons. CDR1 WSHSY and CDR2 SAAADI come from the germline V gene. Trimming left V 6 bases short and J 4 bases short, with 13 bases between. The CDR3 consists of 14 residues. These data originate in a study of beta chain features in type 1 diabetes. At the level of the study: Examination of sorted cells across all samples involved roughly 100 million cells. Notes on the study in general: The question left open here concerned HLA type influencing TCRB rearrangement. Overrepresentation of cells with high TCR expression could result from cDNA sequencing. Fewer insertions but more deletions were seen at VDJ junctions in type 1 diabetes patients. Type 1 diabetes patients had moderately but significantly shorter TCRB CDR3s in all four CD4+ subsets.

V is TRBV10-2 and J is TRBJ2-1; D is perhaps TRBD2 (6 bases). Sequencing was done on a sample of naive CD4+ T cells from blood. This receptor was obtained from a man younger than 30 with type 1 diabetes. The CDR3 nucleotides are TGCGCCAGCAGGTTGGGGACTCTATACAATGAGCAGTTCTTC. This sequence encodes CASRLGTLYNEQFF.